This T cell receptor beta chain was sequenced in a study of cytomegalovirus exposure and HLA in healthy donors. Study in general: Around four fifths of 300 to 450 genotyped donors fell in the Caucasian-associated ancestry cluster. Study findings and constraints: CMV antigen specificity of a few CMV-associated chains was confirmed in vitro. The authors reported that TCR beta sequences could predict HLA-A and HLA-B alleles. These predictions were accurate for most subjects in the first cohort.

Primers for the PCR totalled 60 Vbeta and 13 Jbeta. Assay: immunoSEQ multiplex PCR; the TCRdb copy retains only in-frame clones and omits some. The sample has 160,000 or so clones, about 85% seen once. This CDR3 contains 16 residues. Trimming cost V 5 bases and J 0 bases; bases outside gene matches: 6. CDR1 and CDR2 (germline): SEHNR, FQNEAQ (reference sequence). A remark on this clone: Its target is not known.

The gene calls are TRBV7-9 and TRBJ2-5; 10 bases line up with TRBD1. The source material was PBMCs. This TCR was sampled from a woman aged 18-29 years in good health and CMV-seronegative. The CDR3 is CASSRDRGWYQETQYF. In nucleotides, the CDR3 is TGTGCCAGCAGCCGGGACAGGGGATGGTACCAAGAGACCCAGTACTTC.